These 23 T cell receptor beta chains share one sample of origin, sequenced in a study of human T cells and chemical hapten exposure. Sample time point: pre-sensitization, week 0. As to treatment: therapeutic diphenylcyclopropenone sensitization with weekly scalp DPC. TCRdb re-called the RACE reads with MiXCR, one entry per CDR3 protein. This sample has tens of thousands of distinct CDR3 sequences, with approximately 9.8% found just once. The input for sequencing was whole blood, taken in connection with sensitization to the hapten diphenylcyclopropenone (DPC). Receptors were obtained from a middle-aged woman with alopecia areata. Some clones in this sample may be carry-over from other donors' samples.

This clonotype was seen a handful of times. The chain has TRBV4-2 and TRBJ2-5, with D maybe TRBD2 (5 bases). This CDR3 comprises 15 residues. CDR1 LGHNA and CDR2 YNFKEQ come from the germline V gene. V lost 0 bases, J lost 5 bases, and 13 bases lay in between. CDR3 sequence: CASSQETSLGETQYF. CDR3 coding DNA: TGTGCCAGCAGCCAAGAAACTAGTTTGGGGGAGACCCAGTACTTC.

On this clonotype itself: A clone one base away is much larger, so this may be a read error. V usage is TRBV2 and J usage is TRBJ2-7, with a possible D match to TRBD1 (5 bases). V shed 3 bases and J shed 3 bases, with 15 bases lying between them. This CDR3 region has 15 residues. CDR1 is SNHLY, CDR2 FYNNEI, per germline. The CDR3 here is CASSDRVVISYEQYF. The CDR3 DNA reads TGTGCCAGCAGTGACAGGGTGGTGATCAGCTACGAGCAGTACTTC.

This clonotype was counted ten times or more. The chain joins TRBV5-6 to TRBJ1-1; D not certain. Trimming took off 1 base at V and 1 base at J, with 5 bases between the two ends. Germline CDR1 reads SGHDT; CDR2 reads YYEEEE. The CDR3 loop spans 13 amino acids. Written as DNA, the CDR3 is TGTGCCAGCAGCTTGACTGCGAACACTGAAGCTTTCTTT. Translation: CASSLTANTEAFF.

A note on this clonotype: A read error may be the cause here, since a much bigger clone is one base away. For the CDR3, the DNA is TGCGCCAGCAGCCACACCCGCCCCTACAATGAGCATTTCTTC. Its protein product is CASSHTRPYNEHFF. V gene TRBV5-1 combines with J gene TRBJ2-1; D is ambiguous. Germline assignment: CDR1 SGHRS and CDR2 YFSETQ. The CDR3 loop spans 14 amino acids.

This clonotype came up many times. The chain links TRBV7-9 to TRBJ1-2; D gene uncertain. CDR1 is SEHNR, CDR2 FQNEAQ, per germline (reference sequence). The CDR3 is 17 residues long. The V end lost 1 base, the J end lost 1 base, and 16 bases lay between the germline ends. The CDR3 region has the DNA TGTGCCAGCAGCTTAGGAAGTGAGACACTCCTTAACTATGGCTACACCTTC. Translation: CASSLGSETLLNYGYTF. The full variable domain, completed using reference TRBV7-9 and TRBJ1-2, is DTGVSQNPRHKITKRGQNVTFRCDPISEHNRLYWYRQTLGQGPEFLTYFQNEAQLEKSRLLSDRFSAERPKGSFSTLEIQRTEQGDSAMYLCASSLGSETLLNYGYTFGSGTRLTVV.

The sample holds many counts of this clonotype. The genes are TRBV3-1 and TRBJ1-2; the D is unclear. This CDR3 spans 13 amino acids. Germline V gene sequence: CDR1 LGHDT, CDR2 YNNKEL (reference sequence). The ends were cut back, 0 bases at V and 7 bases at J, with 9 bases in the middle. CDR3 protein: CASSQDRVTGYTF. As DNA, the CDR3 is TGTGCCAGCAGCCAAGACAGAGTCACTGGCTACACCTTC.

This clonotype came up many times. The gene calls are TRBV5-1 and TRBJ1-2, with D perhaps TRBD1 (6 bases). CDR3 length: 16 residues. In germline, CDR1 is SGHRS, CDR2 YFSETQ. V gave up 0 bases and J gave up 3 bases, with 15 bases separating them. The CDR3 reads CASSLDRAVGDYGYTF. The CDR3 coding sequence is TGCGCCAGCAGCTTGGACAGGGCCGTAGGGGACTATGGCTACACCTTC.

This clonotype was found a few times. The chain couples TRBV28 to TRBJ1-5; D gene ambiguous. The length of the CDR3 is 12 residues. V was trimmed by 0 bases and J by 5 bases, leaving 2 bases between them. CDR1 is MDHEN, CDR2 SYDVKM, per germline. In DNA, the CDR3 is TGTGCCAGCAGTTTATGGGATCAGCCCCAGCATTTT. This codes for CASSLWDQPQHF.

There are many counts of this clonotype. The chain uses TRBV9 and TRBJ2-5; 10 nucleotides match TRBD2. This CDR3 comprises 18 residues. V shed 3 bases, J shed 3 bases, and the junction held 14 bases outside the gene matches. CDR1 is SGDLS, CDR2 YYNGEE, per germline. CDR3 nucleotides: TGTGCCAGCAGCGCCGCCGTCCGGGGTAGCGGGGGGAAAGAGACCCAGTACTTC. Its translation: CASSAAVRGSGGKETQYF.

This clonotype was observed a handful of times. V gene TRBV29-1 combines with J gene TRBJ1-2; a weak D match, TRBD1 (5 bases). V was shortened by 7 bases and J by 6 bases, with 18 bases between the two germline ends. This CDR3 comprises 13 residues. Per germline, CDR1 SQVTM and CDR2 ANQGSEA. The CDR3 DNA follows: TGCAGCGCCCGGGACCGAGAAAGAGATGGCTACACCTTC. This gives the protein CSARDRERDGYTF.

This clonotype appeared a single time. A read error may be the cause here, since a much bigger clone is one base away. The V gene is TRBV7-3, the J gene TRBJ2-3, with TRBD2 matching 11 bases. CDR1 is SGHTA and CDR2 is FQGTGA in the germline V gene. The CDR3 contains 16 residues. J lost 4 bases, V lost 1 base, and 4 bases had no gene match. Here the CDR3 reads CASSLISGGAADTQYF. The CDR3 nucleotides are TGTGCCAGCAGCTTAATTAGCGGGGGGGCCGCAGATACGCAGTATTTT.

V gene TRBV20-1 combines with J gene TRBJ1-2; D perhaps matches TRBD1 (5 bases). CDR3 length equals 12 residues. Germline V gene sequence: CDR1 DFQATT, CDR2 SNEGSKA (reference sequence). CDR3 sequence reads: CSTPGARGGYTF. The DNA for the CDR3 is TGCAGCACTCCCGGGGCCCGTGGAGGCTACACCTTC.

Many counts were recorded for this clonotype. This chain connects TRBV6-1 to TRBJ2-4, with no clear D. The V end was cut by 1 base, the J end by 0 bases, with 4 bases between. The CDR3 is 14 residues long. Germline loops: CDR1 MNHNS, CDR2 SASEGT. The CDR3 reads CASSEGGAKNIQYF. Written as DNA, the CDR3 is TGTGCCAGCAGTGAAGGGGGAGCCAAAAACATTCAGTACTTC.

Many counts were recorded for this clonotype. The chain joins TRBV20-1 to TRBJ2-5, with 7 bases identical to TRBD2. The CDR3 contains 14 residues. J lost 5 bases, V lost 5 bases, and 11 bases had no gene match. From germline, CDR1 is DFQATT and CDR2 SNEGSKA (reference sequence). CDR3 DNA: TGCAGTGCTCCCCTCGGGGGAGGGAGGGAGACCCAGTACTTC. Translated: CSAPLGGGRETQYF.

This clonotype was recorded at least ten times. This chain uses TRBV18 with TRBJ1-6; possible D gene TRBD1, 5 bases. The CDR3 sequence is 14 residues long. CDR1 is KGHSH, CDR2 LQKENI, per germline. With 3 bases removed from V and 9 bases from J, the gap between germline ends came to 12 bases. The CDR3 DNA sequence: TGTGCCAGCTCACCGGGGCAGGCCACTTCACCCCTCCACTTT. Protein product: CASSPGQATSPLHF.

This clonotype was counted between two and nine times. The genes are TRBV6-1 and TRBJ2-6, with a weak D call TRBD2 (5 bases). CDR1 is MNHNS and CDR2 is SASEGT in the germline V gene. The V and J ends lost 3 bases and 0 bases respectively, with 12 bases between them. CDR3 size: 17 residues. The CDR3 nucleotides are TGTGCCAGCAGTGACCCCCTACGGGGCTCTGGGGCCAACGTCCTGACTTTC. Amino acid sequence: CASSDPLRGSGANVLTF.

This clonotype was picked up many times. The J gene is TRBJ1-1, the V gene TRBV28, with TRBD1 matching over 7 bases. CDR1 and CDR2 (germline): MDHEN, SYDVKM. Germline trimming cut 8 bases from V and 1 base from J; bases unmatched to any gene: 10. The CDR3 runs to 15 residues. The CDR3: CASGVLGGSNTEAFF. The CDR3 DNA follows: TGTGCCAGCGGAGTTCTAGGGGGCTCGAACACTGAAGCTTTCTTT. Full variable domain (rest looked up from reference TRBV28 and TRBJ1-1): DVKVTQSSRYLVKRTGEKVFLECVQDMDHENMFWYRQDPGLGLRLIYFSYDVKMKEKGDIPEGYSVSREKKERFSLILESASTNQTSMYLCASGVLGGSNTEAFFGQGTRLTVV.

The CDR3: CASSLGQRTDTQYF. The DNA for the CDR3 is TGTGCCAGCAGTTTAGGGCAGCGCACAGATACGCAGTATTTT. The chain carries TRBV12-3 or TRBV12-4 and TRBJ2-3; D unclear. The CDR3 length is 14 residues. The V end was cut by 1 base, the J end by 1 base, with 6 bases between.

This clonotype was seen many times. The chain links TRBV20-1 to TRBJ2-3, with D unresolved. V was shortened by 3 bases and J by 2 bases, with 18 bases between the two germline ends. Germline CDR1 reads DFQATT; CDR2 reads SNEGSKA (reference sequence). The CDR3 loop spans 16 amino acids. The CDR3 loop reads CSASDVTKPSTDTQYF. The CDR3 coding sequence is TGCAGTGCTAGTGACGTTACTAAACCATCCACAGATACGCAGTATTTT.

The genes are TRBV28 and TRBJ2-7, with D possibly called TRBD1 or TRBD2 (6 bases each). Germline V CDR1 and CDR2: MDHEN, SYDVKM. The ends were cut back, 10 bases at V and 3 bases at J, with 22 bases in the middle. The CDR3 has 15 amino acids. As DNA, the CDR3 is TGTGCCACCCATCGGGGGCATGGAGGGTTCTACGAGCAGTACTTC. This encodes CATHRGHGGFYEQYF.

This clonotype was seen repeatedly, ten times or more. The rearrangement uses TRBV6-6 and TRBJ2-3, with D possibly TRBD1 on 6 matching bases. CDR1 and CDR2 from the germline V gene are MNHNY and SVGAGI (reference sequence). This CDR3 region has 19 residues. The ends were cut back, 0 bases at V and 1 base at J, with 20 bases in the middle. CDR3 protein: CASSYSPMNRVRGTDTQYF. The DNA for the CDR3 is TGTGCCAGCAGTTACTCTCCGATGAACAGGGTGAGGGGCACAGATACGCAGTATTTT.

This clonotype was detected a few times. V usage is TRBV7-6 and J usage is TRBJ1-1; the D is unclear. Deletions cut 1 base from V and 4 bases from J, with 22 bases between. The germline gives CDR1 SGHVS, CDR2 FNYEAQ. The CDR3 runs 18 residues. The CDR3 protein is CASSLGLLRAIRATEAFF. Written as DNA, the CDR3 is TGTGCCAGCAGCTTAGGTCTTTTAAGGGCCATACGGGCCACTGAAGCTTTCTTT. The entire variable domain, with the rest obtained from reference TRBV7-6 and TRBJ1-1, is as follows: GAGVSQSPRYKVTKRGQDVALRCDPISGHVSLYWYRQALGQGPEFLTYFNYEAQQDKSGLPNDRFSAERPEGSISTLTIQRTEQRDSAMYRCASSLGLLRAIRATEAFFGQGTRLTVV.

This clonotype was seen at least ten times. This chain joins TRBV6-2 or TRBV6-3 and TRBJ2-1, with D unresolved. CDR1 MNHEY and CDR2 SVGEGT come from the germline V gene. The CDR3 totals 12 residues. V was shortened by 8 bases and J by 3 bases, with 8 bases between the two germline ends. CDR3 coding DNA: TGTGCCAGCGTGGACGGCTACAATGAGCAGTTCTTC. Protein sequence: CASVDGYNEQFF.